The clone carrying this T cell receptor (beta chain) has at least ten counts. Antigen unknown. Thyroid surgery took place with no prior treatment in any patient. V dropped 0 bases and J dropped 1; count of bases not matched to a gene: 5. The germline V gene has CDR1 SGHTS and CDR2 YDEGEE. This CDR3 is 19 amino acids long. The data were taken from a study of metastatic and nonmetastatic thyroid tumors. Study-level information: The study looked at repertoires side by side in blood and in tumor or nodule tissue from malignant and benign thyroid patients.

Original processing methods: Using the CDR3 differences seen across clinicopathological groups, the authors built a distant-metastasis classifier for papillary thyroid cancer, which was meant to discriminate distant-metastatic patients. With MiXCR, TCRdb called clones anew from the PCR reads. The V and J calls and clone size are TCRdb's, not the authors'. Found here are 75,000 to 100,000 clones, more than 9.5% of them singletons; the top ten hold approximately 11%. Whole-study findings and limits: It was reported that TCR beta diversity was significantly higher in malignant thyroid tumors than benign nodules, in blood and tumor.

The TCR sequence derives from a female donor with papillary thyroid cancer or a benign thyroid nodule (not recorded which). Some clones in this sample may be carry-over from other donors' samples. The chain is built from TRBV5-8 and TRBJ2-3, with 16 bases aligning to TRBD2. Sequencing was performed on blood. The CDR3 region has the DNA TGTGCCAGCAGCTTGGTGGGACTAGCGGGAGGGCCCGGCACAGATACGCAGTATTTT. Residues: CASSLVGLAGGPGTDTQYF.